The subject of this entry is one T cell receptor beta chain. Profiling relied on immunoSEQ multiplex PCR, and the TCRdb table lists in-frame clones only, not all of them. Of about 440 clones in the sample, approximately 86% are singletons; the top ten hold approximately 5%. These data originate in a study of chemoradiotherapy in HPV16-positive cancers. The CDR3 is 15 residues long. The V and J ends lost 0 bases and 5 bases respectively, with 13 bases between them. CDR1 is LGHNA, CDR2 YSLEER, per germline. The rearrangement joins TRBV4-3 to TRBJ2-5, with TRBD1 as a possible D gene (6 bases). The TCR was taken from a human donor with HPV-associated anogenital cancer. Material: tumor tissue, obtained from a patient who underwent chemoradiotherapy. The CDR3 sequence: CASSQEPQGRETQYF. The CDR3 DNA reads as TGCGCCAGCAGCCAAGAGCCACAGGGTCGGGAGACCCAGTACTTC.